This note documents a single T cell receptor beta chain sequence. Its antigen is not identified. The data belong to a study of blood T cells in healthy people across ages. Background on the study: Capturing about one barcoded beta molecule per two T cells was achieved by template switching.

Whole-study results and caveats: Higher diversity and more naive CD4+ cells were features of long-lived donors, compared to aged donors. The study lacked donor CMV status, which possibly confounded expanded clonotype changes.

The authors ran a second PCR of about 6 to 11 cycles using a sample-barcoded 5' primer and a J-beta primer mix. One entry per CDR3 protein results from TCRdb running MiXCR on the 5' RACE reads. The sample includes over a million distinct CDR3 sequences, approximately 59% seen only once; the top ten take 6.5% to 8%. This clonotype was sampled from a young man in good health. Sequencing input: blood.

CDR3 DNA: TGCAGTGCTAGTCACGGGATCCTCACTCGGGGCAATCAGCCCCAGCATTTT. Translation gives CSASHGILTRGNQPQHF. The gene calls are TRBV20-1 and TRBJ1-5; D gene unclear. This CDR3 is 17 amino acids long. V was cut by 3 bases and J by 2 bases, with 20 bases left in between. From germline, CDR1 is DFQATT and CDR2 SNEGSKA (reference sequence).